These 11 T cell receptor beta chains came from one sample sequenced in a study of CD8+CD57+ T cells in acquired aplastic anemia. For sequencing, patients were chosen who had shown expansion of CD8+CD57+ cells by flow cytometry. CDR3 and TCR beta VDJ profiling relied on genomic DNA as the template. TCRdb passed the reads through MiXCR, listing each CDR3 protein once. There are around 170,000 distinct CDR3 sequences in the sample; approximately 50% occur only once, and 9.7% lies in the top ten. The material sequenced was sorted CD4+, CD8+, or CD8+CD57+ T cells (not recorded which) from PBMCs. These receptors all stem from a human donor with aplastic anemia.

V is TRBV3-1 and J is TRBJ1-1; D uncertain. The CDR3 totals 15 residues. The germline CDR1 and CDR2 sequences are LGHDT and YNNKEL (reference sequence). With 1 base removed from V and 0 bases from J, the gap between germline ends came to 9 bases. The CDR3 bases are TGTGCCAGCAGCCAAGGTGTTGGGATGAACACTGAAGCTTTCTTT. Amino acid sequence: CASSQGVGMNTEAFF.

The chain joins TRBV9 to TRBJ1-1; D unclear. This CDR3 is 14 amino acids long. V shed 0 bases and J shed 2 bases, with 8 bases lying between them. The germline V gene has CDR1 SGDLS and CDR2 YYNGEE. The CDR3 nucleotides are TGTGCCAGCAGCGTAGGAGAGGGCAACACTGAAGCTTTCTTT. Its translation: CASSVGEGNTEAFF. The whole variable domain, filled in from reference TRBV9 and TRBJ1-1, reads DSGVTQTPKHLITATGQRVTLRCSPRSGDLSVYWYQQSLDQGLQFLIQYYNGEERAKGNILERFSAQQFPDLHSELNLSSLELGDSALYFCASSVGEGNTEAFFGQGTRLTVV.

The table lists this clonotype with a few counts. The CDR3 region is CASSTASGGELFF. The CDR3 region has the DNA TGTGCCAGTAGCACAGCCTCGGGCGGGGAGCTGTTTTTT. The chain recombines TRBV19 with TRBJ2-2, with D unresolved. CDR3 length equals 13 residues. Germline CDR1 and CDR2: LNHDA and SQIVND (reference sequence). V lost 6 bases and J lost 7, with 12 bases in between.

This clonotype appeared a few times. CDR3 residues: CASSLDRSNYGYTF. The CDR3 DNA reads TGTGCCAGCAGCTTGGACAGGTCTAACTATGGCTACACCTTC. The J gene is TRBJ1-2, the V gene TRBV5-4; D possibly corresponds to TRBD1 (5 bases). Germline lookup yields CDR1 SGHNT and CDR2 YYREEE (reference sequence). Trimming removed 0 bases from V and 0 bases from J, with 6 bases in between. This CDR3 comprises 14 residues. The entire variable domain, with the rest obtained from reference TRBV5-4 and TRBJ1-2, is as follows: ETGVTQSPTHLIKTRGQQVTLRCSSQSGHNTVSWYQQALGQGPQFIFQYYREEENGRGNFPPRFSGLQFPNYSSELNVNALELDDSALYLCASSLDRSNYGYTFGSGTRLTVV.

Remarks on this clonotype: The germline gene is not matched at one end of the junction; a read error may be the cause. The DNA for the CDR3 is TGTGCCGCCAGCAGAGGGGACAGGCGAGTCTACGAGCAGTACTTC. Protein: CAASRGDRRVYEQYF. The chain uses TRBV15 and TRBJ2-7, with TRBD1 matching over 8 bases. Germline V gene sequence: CDR1 LNHNV, CDR2 YYDKDF (reference sequence). The CDR3 runs 15 residues.

CDR3 DNA sequence: TGTGCCAGCAGCTTAGGACTAGCGGGAGCCTACGAGCAGTACTTC. Encoded protein: CASSLGLAGAYEQYF. The rearrangement uses TRBV7-9 and TRBJ2-7; 12 nucleotides match TRBD2. The CDR3 is 15 residues long. V lost 1 base to trimming and J lost 2 bases; unmatched junction nucleotides: 0. Germline V gene lookup returns CDR1 SEHNR and CDR2 FQNEAQ (reference sequence).

This clonotype showed up many times. The rearrangement joins TRBV19 to TRBJ1-1, with a weak D call TRBD1 (5 bases). This CDR3 spans 14 amino acids. Trimming removed 4 bases at V and 0 bases at J, with 9 bases between. The germline V gene has CDR1 LNHDA and CDR2 SQIVND (reference sequence). CDR3 region: CASSTSGLNTEAFF. CDR3 bases: TGTGCCAGTAGTACCTCGGGACTGAACACTGAAGCTTTCTTT.

This clonotype has a count of ten or more. V usage is TRBV19 and J usage is TRBJ1-5; maybe TRBD1 (5 bases). The CDR3 contains 14 residues. Germline V lookup: CDR1 LNHDA, CDR2 SQIVND (reference sequence). V lost 7 bases and J lost 0, with 10 bases in between. Here the CDR3 DNA reads TGTGCCAGTAATGCCAGGGTTAGCAATCAGCCCCAGCATTTT. Its protein product is CASNARVSNQPQHF.

Turning to this clonotype: The junction departs from the called germline gene at one end, perhaps through a read error. This chain joins TRBV9 and TRBJ1-3; no definite D call. Germline V gene data show CDR1 as SGDLS and CDR2 as YYNGEE. The CDR3 is 14 residues long. CDR3 protein: CASSGTGPGDTVYF. Here the CDR3 DNA reads TGTGCCAGCAGCGGAACCGGGCCTGGCGACACCGTATATTTT.

V is TRBV6-1 and J is TRBJ2-1, with 10 nucleotides matching TRBD2. The CDR3 covers 15 residues. The germline CDR1 and CDR2 sequences are MNHNS and SASEGT. The V segment lost 8 bases and the J segment 7 bases; nucleotides outside the gene matches: 11. CDR3 loop: CASAHLAGVGNEQFF. The CDR3, as DNA: TGTGCCAGCGCCCACCTAGCGGGAGTGGGGAATGAGCAGTTCTTC.

V is TRBV5-1 and J is TRBJ1-2; 10 nucleotides match TRBD1. V lost 4 bases and J lost 7; bases outside the gene matches: 13. The CDR3 runs 16 residues. CDR1 SGHRS and CDR2 YFSETQ come from the germline V gene. CDR3: CASSTRPGTGESGYTF. The CDR3, as DNA: TGCGCCAGCAGCACACGCCCCGGGACAGGGGAAAGTGGCTACACCTTC.